A single sample is the source of the 18 T cell receptor beta chains below, sequenced in a study of beta chain features in type 1 diabetes. Investigators reverse transcribed all isolated RNA, so they sequenced expressed TCRB transcripts. Method: immunoSEQ multiplex PCR; TCRdb's copy keeps in-frame clones and lacks some. The sample contains hundreds of thousands of clones, 11% of which appear only once. Material: naive CD4+ T cells from blood. The receptors shown here come from a woman in her twenties or thirties in good health.

The chain joins TRBV9 to TRBJ1-2, with D tentatively TRBD1 (5 bases). The V end lost 4 bases, the J end lost 3 bases, and 16 bases lay between the germline ends. The germline V gene encodes CDR1 SGDLS and CDR2 YYNGEE. This CDR3 spans 15 amino acids. CDR3 in amino acids: CASSRGIGADYGYTF. CDR3 in DNA: TGTGCCAGCAGCAGAGGAATAGGGGCGGACTATGGCTACACCTTC.

The chain has TRBV7-2 and TRBJ2-5; TRBD2 might be the D (5 bases). This CDR3 is 12 amino acids long. Germline CDR1 and CDR2: SGHTA and FQGNSA. Trimming took off 5 bases at V and 5 bases at J, with 9 bases between the two ends. CDR3 nucleotides: TGTGCCAGCAGCCGAACGGGGGAGACCCAGTACTTC. Translation: CASSRTGETQYF.

The table lists this clone with a few counts. The chain joins TRBV7-2 to TRBJ2-7, with D unclear. This CDR3 contains 13 residues. Trimming removed 5 bases from V and 3 bases from J, with 11 bases in between. Germline V gene data show CDR1 as SGHTA and CDR2 as FQGNSA. CDR3 sequence reads: CASSTSVIYEQYF. Here the CDR3 DNA reads TGTGCCAGCAGCACCAGTGTCATCTACGAGCAGTACTTC.

Concerning this clone: This CDR3 is also generated by other DNA sequences in the sample. V is TRBV5-1 and J is TRBJ2-3, with TRBD2 identical over 9 bases. The germline CDR1 and CDR2 sequences are SGHRS and YFSETQ. V shed 4 bases and J 3 bases; nucleotides not matched to a gene: 6. This CDR3 contains 15 residues. The CDR3 spells CASSLRLAATDTQYF. The DNA of the CDR3 is TGCGCCAGCAGCCTAAGACTAGCGGCGACAGATACGCAGTATTTT.

This clone was detected only a few times. The genes are TRBV28 and TRBJ2-1, with D perhaps matching TRBD2 (6 bases). The germline V and J ends were trimmed by 6 bases and 5 bases, with 11 bases remaining between them. The CDR3 is made up of 13 amino acids. Per germline, CDR1 MDHEN and CDR2 SYDVKM. The CDR3 loop reads CASRPGLNNEQFF. The CDR3 nucleotides read TGTGCCAGCAGACCGGGACTGAACAATGAGCAGTTCTTC.

This clone has just a few counts. This chain uses TRBV7-8 with TRBJ2-5; possible D gene TRBD2, 5 bases. The V end was cut by 1 base, the J end by 5 bases, with 14 bases between. The CDR3 spans 15 residues. Germline V lookup: CDR1 SGHVS, CDR2 FQNEAQ. The chain's CDR3 is CASSLVASRRETQYF. Here the CDR3 DNA reads TGTGCCAGCAGCTTAGTAGCGTCTCGGCGCGAGACCCAGTACTTC. Combining the CDR3 with reference TRBV7-8 and TRBJ2-5 gives the whole variable domain GAGVSQSPRYKVAKRGQDVALRCDPISGHVSLFWYQQALGQGPEFLTYFQNEAQLDKSGLPSDRFFAERPEGSVSTLKIQRTQQEDSAVYLCASSLVASRRETQYFGPGTRLLVL.

V usage is TRBV7-9 and J usage is TRBJ2-2; 9 bases are shared with TRBD1. V lost 8 bases and J lost 2; bases outside the gene matches: 3. Germline V CDR1 and CDR2: SEHNR, FQNEAQ (reference sequence). This CDR3 has 14 amino acids. CDR3 nucleotide sequence: TGTGCCAGCGAGACAGGGGGAAACACCGGGGAGCTGTTTTTT. Its protein product is CASETGGNTGELFF.

The chain uses TRBV11-2 and TRBJ2-1; TRBD1 matches at 10 bases. There are 15 residues in the CDR3. The J segment lost 4 bases and the V segment lost 5 bases, leaving 5 bases of the junction unmatched. The germline V gene has CDR1 SGHAT and CDR2 FQNNGV. CDR3: CASSPRTGGYNEQFF. The CDR3 bases are TGTGCCAGCAGCCCTCGGACAGGGGGGTACAATGAGCAGTTCTTC.

The V and J genes are TRBV15 and TRBJ2-5, with unresolved D. V was cut by 1 base and J by 2 bases, with 11 bases left in between. CDR3 length: 15 residues. CDR1 and CDR2 from the germline V gene are LNHNV and YYDKDF (reference sequence). DNA of the CDR3: TGTGCCACCAGCAGAGGACCGGCGGCTCAAGAGACCCAGTACTTC. It specifies CATSRGPAAQETQYF.

J is TRBJ1-2 and V is TRBV19; 7 bases match TRBD1. V dropped 7 bases and J dropped 5; count of bases not matched to a gene: 10. This CDR3 comprises 14 residues. The germline V gene encodes CDR1 LNHDA and CDR2 SQIVND (reference sequence). The CDR3 bases are TGTGCCAGTACCGACAGGGCAACTATGTATGGCTACACCTTC. This gives the protein CASTDRATMYGYTF. Drawing the rest from reference TRBV19 and TRBJ1-2, the complete variable domain is DGGITQSPKYLFRKEGQNVTLSCEQNLNHDAMYWYRQDPGQGLRLIYYSQIVNDFQKGDIAEGYSVSREKKESFPLTVTSAQKNPTAFYLCASTDRATMYGYTFGSGTRLTVV.

This clone was seen more than once but under ten times. The CDR3 DNA reads TGTGCCAGCAGCTTTTTAGCCCAAGAGACCCAGTACTTC. Its protein is CASSFLAQETQYF. The chain links TRBV7-2 to TRBJ2-5; D call uncertain. V was pared by 3 bases and J by 1 base, with 6 bases between. Germline V gives CDR1 SGHTA, CDR2 FQGNSA. This CDR3 is 13 amino acids long.

This clone has more than one count but fewer than ten. V and J are TRBV9 and TRBJ1-2; perhaps TRBD1 as D (5 bases). The V gene lost 0 bases and the J gene lost 6 bases, with 12 bases spanning the gap. This CDR3 contains 14 residues. CDR1 and CDR2 from the germline V gene are SGDLS and YYNGEE. The DNA of the CDR3 is TGTGCCAGCAGCGTAGGGGGGAGGTCCCATGGCTACACCTTC. Translating it yields CASSVGGRSHGYTF. The entire variable domain, with the rest obtained from reference TRBV9 and TRBJ1-2, is as follows: DSGVTQTPKHLITATGQRVTLRCSPRSGDLSVYWYQQSLDQGLQFLIQYYNGEERAKGNILERFSAQQFPDLHSELNLSSLELGDSALYFCASSVGGRSHGYTFGSGTRLTVV.

A few counts support this clone. The J gene is TRBJ2-1, the V gene TRBV5-1; 9 bases agree with TRBD2. Trimming took 0 bases from V and 5 from J; bases not matched to a gene: 3. The CDR3 sequence is 15 residues long. CDR1 and CDR2 from the germline V gene are SGHRS and YFSETQ. The CDR3 region is CASSLEVAGDNEQFF. Here the CDR3 DNA reads TGCGCCAGCAGCTTGGAGGTAGCGGGAGACAATGAGCAGTTCTTC.

The chain uses TRBV10-3 and TRBJ2-3, with a tentative D call TRBD2 (6 bases). Germline V lookup: CDR1 ENHRY, CDR2 SYGVKD. The CDR3 length is 14 residues. Trimming removed 2 bases at V and 0 bases at J, with 6 bases between. CDR3 amino acids: CAISERGSTDTQYF. The CDR3 DNA reads TGTGCCATCAGTGAGCGGGGGAGCACAGATACGCAGTATTTT.

The chain carries TRBV9 and TRBJ2-7, with 8 bases identical to TRBD1. Germline values: CDR1 SGDLS, CDR2 YYNGEE. After removal of 4 bases from V and 4 bases from J, the junction contained 4 bases not matched to a gene. This CDR3 has 13 residues. The DNA for the CDR3 is TGTGCCAGCAGCACAGGACAGGGTTACGAGCAGTACTTC. It translates to CASSTGQGYEQYF.

The chain uses TRBV7-9 and TRBJ2-7, with 9 bases matching TRBD1. The germline V gene has CDR1 SEHNR and CDR2 FQNEAQ (reference sequence). This CDR3 has 15 amino acids. Losses at the gene ends were 2 bases for V and 4 bases for J; bases not matched to a gene: 6. The chain's CDR3 is CASSLLGTGMYEQYF. The CDR3 region has the DNA TGTGCCAGCAGCTTACTGGGGACAGGGATGTACGAGCAGTACTTC. Combining the CDR3 with reference TRBV7-9 and TRBJ2-7 gives the whole variable domain DTGVSQNPRHKITKRGQNVTFRCDPISEHNRLYWYRQTLGQGPEFLTYFQNEAQLEKSRLLSDRFSAERPKGSFSTLEIQRTEQGDSAMYLCASSLLGTGMYEQYFGPGTRLTVT.

The sample holds a few counts of this clone. The chain has TRBV5-1 and TRBJ2-1, with a tentative D call TRBD2 (5 bases). The CDR3 covers 15 residues. Germline-derived CDR1 and CDR2 are SGHRS and YFSETQ. V was clipped by 0 bases and J by 2 bases, with 9 bases between them. The CDR3 loop reads CASSLAADTYNEQFF. The CDR3 region has the DNA TGCGCCAGCAGCTTGGCAGCGGATACCTACAATGAGCAGTTCTTC. Combining the CDR3 with reference TRBV5-1 and TRBJ2-1 gives the whole variable domain KAGVTQTPRYLIKTRGQQVTLSCSPISGHRSVSWYQQTPGQGLQFLFEYFSETQRNKGNFPGRFSGRQFSNSRSEMNVSTLELGDSALYLCASSLAADTYNEQFFGPGTRLTVL.

The J gene is TRBJ1-2, the V gene TRBV4-1; tentatively, D is TRBD1 (6 bases). The germline gives CDR1 MGHRA, CDR2 YSYEKL. V was clipped by 0 bases and J by 2 bases, with 10 bases between them. There are 15 residues in the CDR3. The CDR3 DNA is TGCGCCAGCAGCCAAGATTCGGGGGGCAACTATGGCTACACCTTC. It encodes CASSQDSGGNYGYTF.